This T cell receptor (beta chain) was captured in a study of long-term antiretroviral therapy in people with HIV. A v3.0 immunoSEQ assay was performed at survey level. The repertoire was sequenced with immunoSEQ multiplex PCR; TCRdb's copy has only in-frame clones and lacks some. The sample records 15,000 to 20,000 clones, roughly four fifths being singletons. This clone was seen a single time. Its antigen remains unknown. General study findings and limits: ART-treated samples gained diversity yet remained below transplant donor controls.

The sample consisted of unsorted PBMCs, taken 2.2 years after starting antiretroviral therapy. This receptor was identified in a man in his fifties or sixties with HIV.

The CDR3 sequence: CASSLDGGQGTQYF. The CDR3, as DNA: TGTGCCAGCAGTTTAGATGGGGGGCAGGGGACCCAGTACTTC. The V and J genes are TRBV27 and TRBJ2-5, with D perhaps given as TRBD1 or TRBD2 (6 bases each). CDR3 length: 14 amino acids. V lost 2 bases, J lost 7 bases, and 14 bases lay in between. Germline CDR1 is MNHEY and CDR2 is SMNVEV (reference sequence).